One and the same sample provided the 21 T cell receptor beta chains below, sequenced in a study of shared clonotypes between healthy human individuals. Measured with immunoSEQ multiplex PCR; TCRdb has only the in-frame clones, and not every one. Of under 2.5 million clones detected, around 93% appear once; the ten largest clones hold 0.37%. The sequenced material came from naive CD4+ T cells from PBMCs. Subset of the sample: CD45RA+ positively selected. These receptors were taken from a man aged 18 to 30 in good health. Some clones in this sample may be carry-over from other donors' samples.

Here the CDR3 DNA reads TGTGCCAGCAGCCGCTGGACTAGCGGCTACGAGCAGTACTTC. Translation gives CASSRWTSGYEQYF. The V call is TRBV28, the J call TRBJ2-7; the match to TRBD2 covers 10 bases. This CDR3 has 14 residues. Germline V gene data show CDR1 as MDHEN and CDR2 as SYDVKM. Trimming cost V 6 bases and J 3 bases; bases outside gene matches: 5.

The CDR3 DNA is TGCAGCGTGGCCCGACTAGCGGGAAGCACCGGGGAGCTGTTTTTT. It translates to CSVARLAGSTGELFF. The V call is TRBV29-1, the J call TRBJ2-2, with 11 bases matching TRBD2. Germline V gene sequence: CDR1 SQVTM, CDR2 ANQGSEA. CDR3 size: 15 residues. With 6 bases clipped from V and 4 bases from J, the junction kept 7 bases outside the gene matches.

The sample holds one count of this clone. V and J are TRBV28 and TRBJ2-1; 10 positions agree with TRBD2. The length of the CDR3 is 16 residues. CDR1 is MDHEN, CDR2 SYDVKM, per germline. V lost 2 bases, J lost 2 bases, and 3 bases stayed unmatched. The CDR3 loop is CASSLAAGGAYNEQFF. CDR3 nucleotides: TGTGCCAGCAGTTTAGCAGCGGGAGGGGCCTACAATGAGCAGTTCTTC.

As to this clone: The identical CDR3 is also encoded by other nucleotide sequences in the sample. The CDR3 sequence is CASSSPGLISGEQYF. The CDR3 DNA reads TGTGCCAGCAGCTCCCCAGGGTTAATCAGTGGCGAGCAGTACTTC. This rearrangement joins TRBV7-2 to TRBJ2-7; a possible D gene is TRBD1 (5 bases). This CDR3 region has 15 residues. V lost 4 bases to trimming and J lost 6 bases, with 19 bases between them. Germline CDR1 SGHTA, CDR2 FQGNSA.

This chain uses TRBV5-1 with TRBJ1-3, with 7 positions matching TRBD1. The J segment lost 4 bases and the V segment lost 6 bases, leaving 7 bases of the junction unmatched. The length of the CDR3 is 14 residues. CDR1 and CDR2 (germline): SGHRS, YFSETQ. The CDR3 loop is CASKRGQQGNTIYF. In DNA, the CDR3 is TGCGCCAGCAAACGGGGACAGCAGGGAAACACCATATATTTT.

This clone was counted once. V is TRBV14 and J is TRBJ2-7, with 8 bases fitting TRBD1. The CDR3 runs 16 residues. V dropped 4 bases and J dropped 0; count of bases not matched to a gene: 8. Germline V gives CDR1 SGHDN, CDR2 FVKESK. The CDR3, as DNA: TGTGCCAGCAGCCCGTTGGTAGGACAGGGCTCCTACGAGCAGTACTTC. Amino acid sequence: CASSPLVGQGSYEQYF.

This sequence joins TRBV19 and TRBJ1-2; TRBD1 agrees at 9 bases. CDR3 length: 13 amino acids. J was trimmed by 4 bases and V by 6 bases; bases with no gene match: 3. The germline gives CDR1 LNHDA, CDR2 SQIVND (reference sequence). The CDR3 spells CASSTGGGYGYTF. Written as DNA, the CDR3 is TGTGCCAGTAGCACAGGGGGCGGCTATGGCTACACCTTC.

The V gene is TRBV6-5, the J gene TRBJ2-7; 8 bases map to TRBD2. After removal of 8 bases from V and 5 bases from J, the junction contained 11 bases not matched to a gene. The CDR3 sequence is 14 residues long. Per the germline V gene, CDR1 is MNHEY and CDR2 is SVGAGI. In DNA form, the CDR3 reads TGTGCCAGCGCAACCGGGACTAGTAACCACGAGCAGTACTTC. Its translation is CASATGTSNHEQYF.

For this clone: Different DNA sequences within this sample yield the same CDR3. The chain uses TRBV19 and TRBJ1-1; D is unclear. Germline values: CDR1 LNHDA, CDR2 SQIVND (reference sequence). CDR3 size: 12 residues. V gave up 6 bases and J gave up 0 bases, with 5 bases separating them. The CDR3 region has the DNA TGTGCCAGTAGCCTCATGAACACTGAAGCTTTCTTT. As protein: CASSLMNTEAFF.

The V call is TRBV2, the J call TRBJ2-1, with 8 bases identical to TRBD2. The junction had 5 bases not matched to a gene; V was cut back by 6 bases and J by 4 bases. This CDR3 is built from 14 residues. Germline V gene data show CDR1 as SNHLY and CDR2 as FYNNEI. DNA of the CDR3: TGTGCCAGCAGGGGCGGGAGGACTTACAATGAGCAGTTCTTC. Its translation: CASRGGRTYNEQFF.

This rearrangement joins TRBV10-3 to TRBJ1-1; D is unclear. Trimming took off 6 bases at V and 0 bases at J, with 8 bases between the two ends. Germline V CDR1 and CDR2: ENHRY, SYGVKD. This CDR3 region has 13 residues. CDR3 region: CAIRADLNTEAFF. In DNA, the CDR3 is TGTGCCATCAGGGCAGACCTGAACACTGAAGCTTTCTTT.

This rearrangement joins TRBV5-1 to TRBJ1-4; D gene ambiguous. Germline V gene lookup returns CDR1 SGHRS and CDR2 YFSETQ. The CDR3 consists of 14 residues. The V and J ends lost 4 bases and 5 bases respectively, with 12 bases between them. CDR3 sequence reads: CASSTGQVNEKLFF. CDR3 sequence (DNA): TGCGCCAGCAGCACCGGGCAGGTCAATGAAAAACTGTTTTTT. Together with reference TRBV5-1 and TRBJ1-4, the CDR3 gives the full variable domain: KAGVTQTPRYLIKTRGQQVTLSCSPISGHRSVSWYQQTPGQGLQFLFEYFSETQRNKGNFPGRFSGRQFSNSRSEMNVSTLELGDSALYLCASSTGQVNEKLFFGSGTQLSVL.

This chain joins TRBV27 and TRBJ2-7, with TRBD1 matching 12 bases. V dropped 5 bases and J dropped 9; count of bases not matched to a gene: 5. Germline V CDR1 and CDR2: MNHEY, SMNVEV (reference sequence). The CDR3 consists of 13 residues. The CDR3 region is CASSPRDRGRQYF. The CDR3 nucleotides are TGTGCCAGCAGTCCACGGGACAGGGGGCGGCAGTACTTC.

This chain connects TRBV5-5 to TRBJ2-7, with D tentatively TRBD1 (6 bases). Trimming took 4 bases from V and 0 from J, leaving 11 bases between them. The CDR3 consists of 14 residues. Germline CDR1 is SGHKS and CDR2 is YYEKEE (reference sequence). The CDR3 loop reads CASSRTASSYEQYF. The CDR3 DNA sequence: TGTGCCAGCAGCCGGACAGCGTCCTCCTACGAGCAGTACTTC.

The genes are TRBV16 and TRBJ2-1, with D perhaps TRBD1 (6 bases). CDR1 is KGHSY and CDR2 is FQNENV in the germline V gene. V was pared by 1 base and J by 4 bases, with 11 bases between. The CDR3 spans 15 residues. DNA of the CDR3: TGTGCCAGCAGCCAATTAGGGACACAGTACAATGAGCAGTTCTTC. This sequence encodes CASSQLGTQYNEQFF. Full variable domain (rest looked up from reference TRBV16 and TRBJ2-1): GEEVAQTPKHLVRGEGQKAKLYCAPIKGHSYVFWYQQVLKNEFKFLISFQNENVFDETGMPKERFSAKCLPNSPCSLEIQATKLEDSAVYFCASSQLGTQYNEQFFGPGTRLTVL.

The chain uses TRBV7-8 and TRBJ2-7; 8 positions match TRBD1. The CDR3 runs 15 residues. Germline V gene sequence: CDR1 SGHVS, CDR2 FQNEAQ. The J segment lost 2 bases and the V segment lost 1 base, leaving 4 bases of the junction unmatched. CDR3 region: CASSLGVRGPYEQYF. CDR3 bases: TGTGCCAGCAGCTTAGGGGTCAGGGGGCCCTACGAGCAGTACTTC.

The CDR3, as DNA: TGTGCCAGCAGCTTGGCCCATGGCGGGTCCTACGAGCAGTACTTC. Translation: CASSLAHGGSYEQYF. The gene calls are TRBV5-4 and TRBJ2-7, with TRBD2 as a possible D gene (5 bases). Germline-derived CDR1 and CDR2 are SGHNT and YYREEE (reference sequence). This CDR3 contains 15 residues. V was clipped by 0 bases and J by 1 base, with 11 bases between them.

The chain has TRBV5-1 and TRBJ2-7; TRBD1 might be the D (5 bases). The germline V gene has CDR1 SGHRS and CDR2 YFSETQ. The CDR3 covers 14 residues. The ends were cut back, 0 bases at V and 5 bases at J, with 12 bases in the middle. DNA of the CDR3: TGCGCCAGCAGCTTGGGGCAGGTAGGGGACGAGCAGTACTTC. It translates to CASSLGQVGDEQYF.

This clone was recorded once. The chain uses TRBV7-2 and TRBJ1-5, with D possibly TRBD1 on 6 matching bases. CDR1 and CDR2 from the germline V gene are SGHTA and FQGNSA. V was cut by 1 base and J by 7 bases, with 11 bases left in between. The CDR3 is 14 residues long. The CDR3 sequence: CASSLEQGNQPQHF. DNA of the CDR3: TGTGCCAGCAGCTTAGAACAGGGTAACCAGCCCCAGCATTTT. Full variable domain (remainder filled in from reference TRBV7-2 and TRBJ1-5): GAGVSQSPSNKVTEKGKDVELRCDPISGHTALYWYRQSLGQGLEFLIYFQGNSAPDKSGLPSDRFSAERTGGSVSTLTIQRTQQEDSAVYLCASSLEQGNQPQHFGDGTRLSIL.

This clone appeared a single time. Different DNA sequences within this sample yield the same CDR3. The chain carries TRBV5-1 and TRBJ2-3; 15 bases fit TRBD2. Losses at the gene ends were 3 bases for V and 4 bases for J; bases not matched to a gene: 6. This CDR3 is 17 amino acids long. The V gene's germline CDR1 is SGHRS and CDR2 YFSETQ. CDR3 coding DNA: TGCGCCAGCAGCTCCGGGACTAGCGGGAGGAGGGCAGATACGCAGTATTTT. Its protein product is CASSSGTSGRRADTQYF.

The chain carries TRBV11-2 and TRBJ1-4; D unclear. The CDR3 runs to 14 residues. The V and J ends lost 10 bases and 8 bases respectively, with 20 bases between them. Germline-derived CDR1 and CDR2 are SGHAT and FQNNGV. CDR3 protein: CATGSGPVGEKLFF. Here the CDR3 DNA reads TGTGCCACCGGAAGCGGACCCGTCGGGGAAAAACTGTTTTTT.